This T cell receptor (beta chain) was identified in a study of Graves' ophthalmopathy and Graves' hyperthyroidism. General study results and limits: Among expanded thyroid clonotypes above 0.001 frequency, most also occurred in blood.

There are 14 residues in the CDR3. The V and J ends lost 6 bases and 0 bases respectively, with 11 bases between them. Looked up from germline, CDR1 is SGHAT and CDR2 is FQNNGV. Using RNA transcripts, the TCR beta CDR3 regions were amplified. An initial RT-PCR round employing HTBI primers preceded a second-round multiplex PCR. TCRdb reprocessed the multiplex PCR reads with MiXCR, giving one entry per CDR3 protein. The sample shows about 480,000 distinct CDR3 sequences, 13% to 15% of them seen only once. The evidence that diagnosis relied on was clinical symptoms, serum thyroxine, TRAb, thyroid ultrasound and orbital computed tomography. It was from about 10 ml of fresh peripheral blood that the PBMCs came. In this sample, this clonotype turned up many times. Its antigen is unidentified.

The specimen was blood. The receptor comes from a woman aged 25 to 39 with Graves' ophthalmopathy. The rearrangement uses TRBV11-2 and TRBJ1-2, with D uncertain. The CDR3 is CASSETRANYGYTF. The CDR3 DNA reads TGTGCCAGCAGTGAGACACGAGCTAACTATGGCTACACCTTC.